This T cell receptor (beta chain) derives from a study of T cells in Graves' hyperthyroidism and ophthalmopathy. The CDR3 loop spans 14 amino acids. V was clipped by 8 bases and J by 0 bases, with 8 bases between them. Hyperthyroidism was newly diagnosed in patients aged 18 to 65 (duration under 2 months). There are many counts of this clonotype. From RNA transcripts, TCR beta CDR3 regions were amplified. HTBI primers drove first-round RT-PCR of the TCR CDR3. TCRdb recomputed calls from the multiplex PCR reads with MiXCR, one row per CDR3 protein. The sample holds around 580,000 distinct CDR3 sequences, around 46% seen once.

The sequence was collected from a young woman with Graves' hyperthyroidism. The chain links TRBV12-3 or TRBV12-4 to TRBJ2-6; D ambiguous. Sequenced: peripheral blood or thyroid tissue (not recorded which). The CDR3 region is CASRISSGANVLTF. In DNA form, the CDR3 reads TGTGCCAGCCGAATTAGCTCTGGGGCCAACGTCCTGACTTTC.